This T cell receptor beta chain was captured by sequencing in a study of blood T cell repertoires in COVID-19. In the study overall: Researchers got acute and convalescent COVID-19 samples from the United States, Italy and Spain. T cells, B-cell-depleted T cells, or PBMCs supplied cDNA or gDNA.

Clones were sequenced by immunoSEQ multiplex PCR, and TCRdb holds only the in-frame ones, with some missing. The data contain under 20,000 clones, over 80% of them singletons. With 10 bases clipped from V and 2 bases from J, the junction kept 5 bases outside the gene matches. Germline V gene sequence: CDR1 SGHNT, CDR2 YENEEA. The CDR3 runs 13 residues. The clonotype comes from a human donor in a cohort sampled during active COVID-19. The donor label of this sample is uncertain. The genes are TRBV11-3 and TRBJ2-3, with 8 bases lining up with TRBD2. Material: peripheral blood. The CDR3 here is CATGGDFTDTQYF. The CDR3 coding sequence is TGTGCCACCGGGGGGGACTTCACAGATACGCAGTATTTT.